The clone carrying this T cell receptor (beta chain) was observed a few times. Its antigen is as yet unknown. TCRdb processed the 5' RACE reads anew with MiXCR; each CDR3 protein has one entry. The sample gives 750,000 to 850,000 distinct CDR3 sequences, over 9.5% of which show up once; just over 0.5% is in the top ten. There are 14 residues in the CDR3. Trimming cost V 5 bases and J 8 bases, with 18 bases left between them. The source of the sample is a study of CD8 T cells in ankylosing spondylitis. General study findings and limits: One TCR beta motif, made up of roughly eight highly homologous variants, appeared characteristic of ankylosing spondylitis blood.

J is TRBJ1-2 and V is TRBV12-3 or TRBV12-4; a weak D match, TRBD1 (6 bases). The sequence was collected from a male donor with ankylosing spondylitis. The material sequenced was blood, either unsorted or a sorted T cell fraction (not recorded which). This CDR3 is CASSRPGGASGYTF. The DNA for the CDR3 is TGTGCCAGCAGTCGTCCGGGGGGCGCGTCCGGCTACACCTTC.